The source of this TCR beta chain is a study of CD8+CD57+ T cells in acquired aplastic anemia. CDR3 length: 14 amino acids. V gave up 5 bases and J gave up 8 bases; unmatched junction bases: 9. TCR beta VDJ and CDR3 were profiled, and genomic DNA was the template. TCRdb re-called the reads with MiXCR, one entry per CDR3 protein. The sample holds 200,000 or so distinct CDR3 sequences, less than 65% seen once. This TCR derives from a human donor with severe aplastic anemia or a healthy control (not recorded which). Sequenced: sorted CD4+, CD8+, or CD8+CD57+ T cells (not recorded which) from PBMCs. V and J are TRBV12-3 or TRBV12-4 and TRBJ1-2; 9 bases agree with TRBD1. The CDR3: CASSHRDRVGGYTF. The CDR3 DNA reads as TGTGCCAGCAGTCACCGGGACAGGGTCGGAGGCTACACCTTC.